Detailed here is one T cell receptor (beta chain). Trimming took 0 bases from V and 3 from J, leaving 19 bases between them. Germline lookup yields CDR1 SGDLS and CDR2 YYNGEE. The CDR3 runs to 17 residues. This record belongs to a study of blood T cell repertoires in COVID-19. Across the study: The cDNA or gDNA used as material had been derived from T cells, B-cell-depleted T cells, or PBMCs.

Profiling relied on immunoSEQ multiplex PCR, and the TCRdb table lists in-frame clones only, not all of them. The top ten hold over 6.5% of the sample, which has around 63,000 clones, around 87% seen once. This TCR was recovered from a man in his 60s with acute or convalescent COVID-19. The sample taken for sequencing was peripheral blood. The chain is built from TRBV9 and TRBJ2-7; TRBD2 might be the D (7 bases). CDR3 amino acids: CASSVADGGGAVYEQYF. CDR3 DNA: TGTGCCAGCAGCGTAGCAGATGGGGGGGGCGCAGTCTACGAGCAGTACTTC.